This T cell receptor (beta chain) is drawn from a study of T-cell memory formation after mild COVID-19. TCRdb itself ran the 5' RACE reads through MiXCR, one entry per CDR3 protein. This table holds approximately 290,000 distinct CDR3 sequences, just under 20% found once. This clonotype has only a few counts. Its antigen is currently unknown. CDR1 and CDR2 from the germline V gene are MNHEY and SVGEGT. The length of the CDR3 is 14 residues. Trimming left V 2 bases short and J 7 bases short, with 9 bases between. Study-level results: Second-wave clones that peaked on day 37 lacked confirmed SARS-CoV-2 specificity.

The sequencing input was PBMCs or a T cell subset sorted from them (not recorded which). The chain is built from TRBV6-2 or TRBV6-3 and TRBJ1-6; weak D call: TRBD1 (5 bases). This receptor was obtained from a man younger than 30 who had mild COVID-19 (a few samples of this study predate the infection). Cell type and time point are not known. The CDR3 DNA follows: TGTGCCAGCAGTTACCAGGGCGCGAATTCACCCCTCCACTTT. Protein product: CASSYQGANSPLHF.